The sample holds a few counts of the clone carrying this T cell receptor (beta chain). As yet, its antigen is unknown. The data belong to a study of T-cell memory formation after mild COVID-19. Study context: Among the donors, TCR clusters were largely specific to each donor.

The CDR3 sequence is 12 residues long. Germline V gives CDR1 MNHEY, CDR2 SVGEGT. Trimming stripped 8 bases from V and 3 bases from J, with 11 bases between. Study-wide results and limits: Clones from the second wave (peaking day 37) had unconfirmed SARS-CoV-2 specificity. Shrinking CD4+ clones were chiefly CM and EM; CD8+ ones were chiefly EMRA.

5'RACE with constant-segment primers built TCRalpha and TCRbeta cDNA libraries with UMIs. One entry per CDR3 protein results from TCRdb running MiXCR on the 5' RACE reads. The data hold about 440,000 distinct CDR3 sequences, with 20% observed a single time. The clonotype originates from an adult woman who had mild COVID-19 (a few samples of this study predate the infection). Cell type and time point are not known. This chain uses TRBV6-2 or TRBV6-3 with TRBJ2-7, with D perhaps given as TRBD1 or TRBD2 (5 bases each). The sample consisted of PBMCs or a T cell subset sorted from them (not recorded which). As DNA, the CDR3 is TGTGCCAGCCGACAGAGGGGCTACGAGCAGTACTTC. Its protein is CASRQRGYEQYF.